The clone carrying this TCR beta chain was picked up many times. This specimen belongs to a study of regulatory T cells in long-lasting Graves disease. Indicated time point: newly diagnosed GD, antithyroid drugs for less than 3 months. There was RNA extracted from PBMCs, and the TCR library was made from it. There are 14 residues in the CDR3. V was clipped by 6 bases and J by 5 bases, with 17 bases between them. CDR1 and CDR2 (germline): MDHEN, SYDVKM. Arm-PCR of CDR3 regions and iRepertoire HTBI primers were used to build TCR beta libraries. TCRdb independently ran MiXCR on the multiplex PCR reads; one entry per CDR3 protein. The sample shows about 430,000 distinct CDR3 sequences, 14% to 15% of them seen only once. These records were also assigned to another study, of T cells in Graves' hyperthyroidism and ophthalmopathy.

The genes are TRBV28 and TRBJ2-7; D may be TRBD1 (6 bases). The sequence derives from a woman in her forties with Graves disease. The specimen was peripheral blood mononuclear cells (PBMCs), collected at new diagnosis, from a patient treated with antithyroid drugs. The CDR3 loop reads CASRGASAQNEQYF. In nucleotides, the CDR3 is TGTGCCAGCAGGGGGGCATCAGCGCAGAACGAGCAGTACTTC.